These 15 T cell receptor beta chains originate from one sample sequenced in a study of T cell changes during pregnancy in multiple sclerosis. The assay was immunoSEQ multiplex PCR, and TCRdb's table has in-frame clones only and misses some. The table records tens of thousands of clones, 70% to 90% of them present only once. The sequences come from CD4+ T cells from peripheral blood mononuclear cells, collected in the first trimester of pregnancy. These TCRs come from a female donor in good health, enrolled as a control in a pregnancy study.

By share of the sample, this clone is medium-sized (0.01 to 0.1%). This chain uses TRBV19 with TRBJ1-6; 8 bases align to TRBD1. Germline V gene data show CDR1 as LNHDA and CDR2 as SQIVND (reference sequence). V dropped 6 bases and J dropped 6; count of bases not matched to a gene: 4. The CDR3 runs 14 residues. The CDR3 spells CASSPDRGNSPLHF. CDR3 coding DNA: TGTGCCAGTAGCCCTGACAGGGGTAATTCACCCCTCCACTTT.

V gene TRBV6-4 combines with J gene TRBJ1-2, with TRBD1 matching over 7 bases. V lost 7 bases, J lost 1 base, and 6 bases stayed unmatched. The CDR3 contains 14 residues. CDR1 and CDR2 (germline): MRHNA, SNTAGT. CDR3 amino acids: CASTEDRLNYGYTF. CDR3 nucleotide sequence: TGTGCCAGCACCGAGGACAGGCTTAACTATGGCTACACCTTC.

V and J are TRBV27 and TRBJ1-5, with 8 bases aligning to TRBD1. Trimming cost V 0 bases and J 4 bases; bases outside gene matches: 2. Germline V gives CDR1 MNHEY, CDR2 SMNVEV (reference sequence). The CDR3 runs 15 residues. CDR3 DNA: TGTGCCAGCAGTTTATCGGGACAGGCAAATCAGCCCCAGCATTTT. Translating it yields CASSLSGQANQPQHF.

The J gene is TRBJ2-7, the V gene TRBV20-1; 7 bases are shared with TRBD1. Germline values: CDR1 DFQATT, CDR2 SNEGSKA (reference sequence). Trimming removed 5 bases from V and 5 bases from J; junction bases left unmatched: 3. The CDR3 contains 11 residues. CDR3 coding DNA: TGCAGTGCTGAAACAGGGGACGAGCAGTACTTC. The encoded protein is CSAETGDEQYF.

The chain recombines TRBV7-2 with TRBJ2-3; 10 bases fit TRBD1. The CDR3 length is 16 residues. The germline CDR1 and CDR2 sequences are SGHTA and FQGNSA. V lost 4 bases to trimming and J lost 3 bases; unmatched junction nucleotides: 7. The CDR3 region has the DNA TGTGCCAGCAGCTCGACAGGGGGCTTGGAGACAGATACGCAGTATTTT. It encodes CASSSTGGLETDTQYF.

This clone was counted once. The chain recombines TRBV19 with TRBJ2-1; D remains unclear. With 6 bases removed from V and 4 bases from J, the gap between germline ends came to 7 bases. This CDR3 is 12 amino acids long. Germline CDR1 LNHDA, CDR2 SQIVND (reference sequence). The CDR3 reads CASSESYNEQFF. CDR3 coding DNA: TGTGCCAGTAGCGAGTCATACAATGAGCAGTTCTTC.

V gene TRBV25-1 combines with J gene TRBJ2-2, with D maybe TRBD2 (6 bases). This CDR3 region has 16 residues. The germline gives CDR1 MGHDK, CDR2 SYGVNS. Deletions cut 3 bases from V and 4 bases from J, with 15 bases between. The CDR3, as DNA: TGTGCCAGCAGTGAGAAATCGGGGGTAGGCACCGGGGAGCTGTTTTTT. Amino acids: CASSEKSGVGTGELFF.

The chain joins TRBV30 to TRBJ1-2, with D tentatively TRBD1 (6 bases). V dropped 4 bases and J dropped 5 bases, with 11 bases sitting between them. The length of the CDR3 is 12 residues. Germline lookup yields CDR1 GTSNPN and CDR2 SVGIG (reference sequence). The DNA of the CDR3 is TGTGCCTGGACGGACAGTACTTATGGCTACACCTTC. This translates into CAWTDSTYGYTF.

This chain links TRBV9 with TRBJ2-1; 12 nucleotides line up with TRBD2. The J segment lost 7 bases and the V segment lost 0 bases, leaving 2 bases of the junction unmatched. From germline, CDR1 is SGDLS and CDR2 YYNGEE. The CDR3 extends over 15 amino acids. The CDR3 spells CASSVDLAGGNEQFF. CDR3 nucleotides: TGTGCCAGCAGCGTAGATCTAGCGGGGGGGAATGAGCAGTTCTTC.

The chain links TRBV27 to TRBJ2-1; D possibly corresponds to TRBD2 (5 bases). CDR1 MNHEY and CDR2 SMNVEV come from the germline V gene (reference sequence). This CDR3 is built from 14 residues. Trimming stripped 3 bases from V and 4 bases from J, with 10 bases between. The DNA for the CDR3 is TGTGCCAGCAGTTTGTCGACTACTTACAATGAGCAGTTCTTC. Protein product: CASSLSTTYNEQFF.

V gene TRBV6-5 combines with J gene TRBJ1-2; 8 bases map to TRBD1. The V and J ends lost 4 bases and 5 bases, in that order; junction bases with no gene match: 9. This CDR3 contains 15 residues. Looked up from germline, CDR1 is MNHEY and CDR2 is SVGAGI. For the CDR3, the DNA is TGTGCCAGCAGTTCGCCGGGACAGGACCTATATGGCTACACCTTC. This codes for CASSSPGQDLYGYTF.

The CDR3 sequence is CASSTLAREDEKLFF. As DNA, the CDR3 is TGTGCCAGTAGTACCCTTGCTAGAGAGGATGAAAAACTGTTTTTT. This chain links TRBV19 with TRBJ1-4, with D unresolved. From germline, CDR1 is LNHDA and CDR2 SQIVND (reference sequence). CDR3 length: 15 residues. Trimming took 4 bases from V and 6 from J, leaving 15 bases between them.

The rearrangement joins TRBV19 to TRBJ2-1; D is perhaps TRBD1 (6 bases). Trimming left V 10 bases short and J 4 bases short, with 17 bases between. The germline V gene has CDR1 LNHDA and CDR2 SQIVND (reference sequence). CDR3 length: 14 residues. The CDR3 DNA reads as TGTGCCACCAGGACAGCGCCAACTTACAATGAGCAGTTCTTC. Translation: CATRTAPTYNEQFF. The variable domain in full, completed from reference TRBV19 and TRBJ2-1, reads DGGITQSPKYLFRKEGQNVTLSCEQNLNHDAMYWYRQDPGQGLRLIYYSQIVNDFQKGDIAEGYSVSREKKESFPLTVTSAQKNPTAFYLCATRTAPTYNEQFFGPGTRLTVL.

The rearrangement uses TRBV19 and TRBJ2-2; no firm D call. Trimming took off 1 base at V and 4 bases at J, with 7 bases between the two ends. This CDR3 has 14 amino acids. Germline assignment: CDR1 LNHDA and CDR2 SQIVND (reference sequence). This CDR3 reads CASSIAPSTGELFF. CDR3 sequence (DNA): TGTGCCAGTAGTATAGCCCCGTCCACCGGGGAGCTGTTTTTT.

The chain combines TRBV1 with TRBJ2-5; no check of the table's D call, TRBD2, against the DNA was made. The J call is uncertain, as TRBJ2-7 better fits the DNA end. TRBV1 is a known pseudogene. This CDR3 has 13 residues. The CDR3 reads CTSSQDYAYEQYF. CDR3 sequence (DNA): TGCACCAGCAGCCAAGACTACGCCTACGAGCAGTACTTC.